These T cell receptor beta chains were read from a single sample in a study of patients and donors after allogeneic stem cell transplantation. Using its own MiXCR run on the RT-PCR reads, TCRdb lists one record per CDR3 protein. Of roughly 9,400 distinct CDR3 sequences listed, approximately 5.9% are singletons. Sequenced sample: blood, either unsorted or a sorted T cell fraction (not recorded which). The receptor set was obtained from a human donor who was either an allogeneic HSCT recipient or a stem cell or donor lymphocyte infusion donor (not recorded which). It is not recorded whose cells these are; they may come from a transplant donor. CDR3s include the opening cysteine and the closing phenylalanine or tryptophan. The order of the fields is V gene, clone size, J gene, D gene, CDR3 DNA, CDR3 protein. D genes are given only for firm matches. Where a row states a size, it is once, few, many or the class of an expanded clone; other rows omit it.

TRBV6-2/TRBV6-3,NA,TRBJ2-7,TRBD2,TGTGCCAGCAGTCTAGCGGGCTCCTACGAGCAGTACTTC,CASSLAGSYEQYF
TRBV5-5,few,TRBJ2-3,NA,TGTGCCAGCAGCTTGATGTCAGGGGGGGGCACAGATACGCAGTATTTT,CASSLMSGGGTDTQYF
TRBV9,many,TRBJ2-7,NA,TGTGCCAGCAGCGTAAGGGATGGGGCTACCTACGAGCAGTACTTC,CASSVRDGATYEQYF
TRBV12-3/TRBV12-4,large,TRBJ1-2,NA,TGTGCCAGCAGTTCCCGACTGGGGGTCGGCTACACCTTC,CASSSRLGVGYTF
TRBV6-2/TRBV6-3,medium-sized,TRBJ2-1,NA,TGTGCCAGCAGTTATTTGTCGACAGTTGACTACAATGAGCAGTTCTTC,CASSYLSTVDYNEQFF
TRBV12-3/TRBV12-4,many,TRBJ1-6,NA,TGTGCCAGCAGTTTAGACGTTGGAAACTATAATTCACCCCTCCACTTT,CASSLDVGNYNSPLHF
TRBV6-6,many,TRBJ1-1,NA,TGTGCCAGCAGTTACATGATGAGTACTGAAGCTTTCTTT,CASSYMMSTEAFF
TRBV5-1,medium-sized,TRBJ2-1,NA,TGCGCCAGCAGCTTGGAGTTCCACGGGCCCTACAATGAGCAGTTCTTC,CASSLEFHGPYNEQFF
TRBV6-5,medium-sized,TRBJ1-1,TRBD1,TGTGCCAGCAGTTACTCGACACAGGGGTTCACTGAAGCTTTCTTT,CASSYSTQGFTEAFF
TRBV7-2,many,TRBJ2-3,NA,TGTGCCAGCAGCCAGCCAGGGGTAGCGTCAGATACGCAGTATTTT,CASSQPGVASDTQYF
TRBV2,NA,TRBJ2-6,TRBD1,TGTGCCAGCAGTGAAGCGACCCGGGACAGGGGCTTAAGCTCTGGGGCCAACGTCCTGACTTTC,CASSEATRDRGLSSGANVLTF
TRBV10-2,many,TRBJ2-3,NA,TGCGCCAGCAAGTCGGGGGAGAGGACAGATACGCAGTATTTT,CASKSGERTDTQYF
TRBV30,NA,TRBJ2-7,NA,TGTGCCTGGAGTGGGGCAGGGGACTCCTACGAGCAGTACTTC,CAWSGAGDSYEQYF
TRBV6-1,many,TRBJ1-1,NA,TGTGCCAGCAGTGAAGGTCTCCTCAGGGTTAACACTGAAGCTTTCTTT,CASSEGLLRVNTEAFF
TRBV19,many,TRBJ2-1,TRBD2,TGTGCCAGTAGTTCTCCGGGACTAGGTCTCTACAATGAGCAGTTCTTC,CASSSPGLGLYNEQFF
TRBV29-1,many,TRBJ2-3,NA,TGCAGCGTTGGGAGACAGGGACTGGATACGCAGTATTTT,CSVGRQGLDTQYF
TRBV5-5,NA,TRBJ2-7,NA,TGTGCCAGCAGCTTGGGACAGGATCCCTCCTACGAGCAGTACTTC,CASSLGQDPSYEQYF
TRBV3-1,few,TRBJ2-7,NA,TGTGCCAGCAGCCAAGATCTGAGTGCTAGCTACGAGCAGTACTTC,CASSQDLSASYEQYF